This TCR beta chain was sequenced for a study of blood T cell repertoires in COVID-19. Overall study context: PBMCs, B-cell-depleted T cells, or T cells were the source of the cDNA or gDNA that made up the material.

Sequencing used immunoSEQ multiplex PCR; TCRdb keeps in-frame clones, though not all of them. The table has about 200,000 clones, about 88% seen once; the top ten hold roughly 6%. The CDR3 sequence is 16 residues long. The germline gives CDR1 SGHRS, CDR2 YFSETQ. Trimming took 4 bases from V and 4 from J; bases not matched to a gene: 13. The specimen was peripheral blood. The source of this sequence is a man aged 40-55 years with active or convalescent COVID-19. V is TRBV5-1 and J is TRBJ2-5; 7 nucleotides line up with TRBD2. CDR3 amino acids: CASSPSGGISGETQYF. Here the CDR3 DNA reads TGCGCCAGCAGCCCATCGGGGGGTATCTCGGGAGAGACCCAGTACTTC.